What follows is one T cell receptor (beta chain) and its context. Other DNA sequences in this specimen translate into the identical CDR3. Generated by immunoSEQ multiplex PCR, the TCRdb table keeps only in-frame clones and is missing some. Counted here are roughly 2 million clones, about 95% occurring once; the ten biggest clones make up 0.1% to 0.15%. The data stem from a study of shared clonotypes between healthy human individuals. The ends were cut back, 0 bases at V and 4 bases at J, with 9 bases in the middle. Germline V lookup: CDR1 MNHNY, CDR2 SVGAGI (reference sequence). This CDR3 is 14 amino acids long.

The sample was naive CD4+ T cells sorted from blood. The subset is: CD45RA+ positively selected. This TCR derives from a man between 18 and 35 years old in good health. The chain couples TRBV6-6 to TRBJ2-5; D is unclear. This CDR3 reads CASSYSTLGETQYF. In DNA, the CDR3 is TGTGCCAGCAGTTACTCGACCCTCGGAGAGACCCAGTACTTC.